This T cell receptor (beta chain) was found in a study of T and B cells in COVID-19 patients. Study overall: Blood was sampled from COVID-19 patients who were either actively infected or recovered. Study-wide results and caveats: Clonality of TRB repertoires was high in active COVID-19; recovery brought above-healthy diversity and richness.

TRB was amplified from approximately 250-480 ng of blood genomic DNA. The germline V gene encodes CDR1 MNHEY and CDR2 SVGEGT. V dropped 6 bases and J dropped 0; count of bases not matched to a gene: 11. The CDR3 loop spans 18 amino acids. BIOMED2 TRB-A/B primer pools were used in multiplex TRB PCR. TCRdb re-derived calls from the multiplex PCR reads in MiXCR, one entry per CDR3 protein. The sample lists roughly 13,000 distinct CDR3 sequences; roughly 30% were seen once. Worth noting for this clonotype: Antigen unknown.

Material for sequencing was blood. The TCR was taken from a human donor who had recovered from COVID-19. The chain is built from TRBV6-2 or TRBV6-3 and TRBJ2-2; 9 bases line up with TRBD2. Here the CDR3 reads CASRLSLLAGANTGELFF. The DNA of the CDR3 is TGTGCCAGCAGACTGAGCCTGTTAGCGGGGGCGAACACCGGGGAGCTGTTTTTT.